These T cell receptor beta chains were read from a single sample in a study of T and B cells in COVID-19 patients. TCRdb fed the multiplex PCR reads into MiXCR, producing one record per CDR3 protein. The table shows around 6,400 distinct CDR3 sequences, with approximately 28% occurring only once. Sequencing was carried out using blood. The source is a human donor with active COVID-19. Each CDR3 is given with its conserved first and last residue. A D gene is named only where the DNA matches it firmly. Some rows have no size entry. The others give once, few or many, or a class for an expanded clone.

v_gene: TRBV5-4; j_gene: TRBJ1-1; d_gene: -; abundance: -; CDR3nt: TGTGCCAGCAGCTTAGGACTGTTGAACACTGAAGCTTTCTTT; CDR3aa: CASSLGLLNTEAFF
v_gene: TRBV5-4; j_gene: TRBJ1-2; d_gene: TRBD1; abundance: -; CDR3nt: TGTGCCAGCAGCTCAGGGGGGAGCGGTGGCTACACCTTC; CDR3aa: CASSSGGSGGYTF
v_gene: TRBV18; j_gene: TRBJ1-5; d_gene: -; abundance: medium-sized; CDR3nt: TGTGCCAGCTCACCACGACAAGGCAATCAGCCCCAGCATTTT; CDR3aa: CASSPRQGNQPQHF
v_gene: TRBV20-1; j_gene: TRBJ1-3; d_gene: -; abundance: few; CDR3nt: TGCAGTGCTAGAGATAGGGCCGCTGGAAACACCATATATTTT; CDR3aa: CSARDRAAGNTIYF
v_gene: TRBV13; j_gene: TRBJ1-6; d_gene: -; abundance: -; CDR3nt: TGCGCCAGCAGCCAAGTTAAGAATTCACCCCTCCACTTT; CDR3aa: CASSQVKNSPLHF
v_gene: TRBV20-1; j_gene: TRBJ2-1; d_gene: TRBD2; abundance: few; CDR3nt: TGCAGTGCTAGTCTCCTAGCGGGGGGGATATACAATGAGCAGTTCTTC; CDR3aa: CSASLLAGGIYNEQFF
v_gene: TRBV6-4; j_gene: TRBJ2-2; d_gene: -; abundance: few; CDR3nt: TGTGCCAGCAGCTTGATGGGGACCGGGGAGCTGTTTTTT; CDR3aa: CASSLMGTGELFF
v_gene: TRBV6-2/TRBV6-3; j_gene: TRBJ1-2; d_gene: -; abundance: -; CDR3nt: TGTGCCAGCAGCCCCCAGATCCTCGGAGGCTACACCTTC; CDR3aa: CASSPQILGGYTF
v_gene: TRBV18; j_gene: TRBJ1-5; d_gene: -; abundance: medium-sized; CDR3nt: TGTGCCAGCTCCCCGGATCCGGGGGGCTACAATCAGCCCCAGCATTTT; CDR3aa: CASSPDPGGYNQPQHF
v_gene: TRBV6-2/TRBV6-3; j_gene: TRBJ1-5; d_gene: -; abundance: few; CDR3nt: TGTGCCAGCAGTCTCCGGGAAAGTAGGGGCAATCAGCCCCAGCATTTT; CDR3aa: CASSLRESRGNQPQHF
v_gene: TRBV7-9; j_gene: TRBJ2-3; d_gene: -; abundance: -; CDR3nt: TGTGCCAGCAGCTTTGAGGGGTGCACAGATACGCAGTATTTT; CDR3aa: CASSFEGCTDTQYF
v_gene: TRBV27; j_gene: TRBJ2-1; d_gene: -; abundance: -; CDR3nt: TGTGCCAGCAGCGGGGGCCCGGCCTCCTACAATGAGCAGTTCTTC; CDR3aa: CASSGGPASYNEQFF
v_gene: TRBV20-1; j_gene: TRBJ1-5; d_gene: -; abundance: once; CDR3nt: TGCAGTGCTAGCGTGCTTGGGGCGGATCAGCCCCAGCATTTT; CDR3aa: CSASVLGADQPQHF
v_gene: TRBV25-1; j_gene: TRBJ2-1; d_gene: -; abundance: few; CDR3nt: TGTGCCAGCAGTGGGGGGACCTCCTACAATGAGCAGTTCTTC; CDR3aa: CASSGGTSYNEQFF
v_gene: TRBV7-6; j_gene: TRBJ1-3; d_gene: TRBD1; abundance: -; CDR3nt: TGTGCCAGCAGCGCGCAACAGGGGCTCTCTGGAACCACCATATATTTT; CDR3aa: CASSAQQGLSGTTIYF
v_gene: TRBV7-9; j_gene: TRBJ1-1; d_gene: -; abundance: few; CDR3nt: TGTGCCAGCAGCCCGCGAGGGGGGGGGAACACTGAAGCTTTCTTT; CDR3aa: CASSPRGGGNTEAFF
v_gene: TRBV5-5; j_gene: TRBJ2-6; d_gene: -; abundance: -; CDR3nt: TGTGCCAGCAGCCCCTCCTTCCGGTTAGGTGGGGCCAACGCCCTGACTTTC; CDR3aa: CASSPSFRLGGANALTF
v_gene: TRBV20-1; j_gene: TRBJ1-1; d_gene: -; abundance: -; CDR3nt: TGCAGTGCTAGAGTCTTTCAGAAGAACACTGAAGCTTTCTTT; CDR3aa: CSARVFQKNTEAFF
v_gene: TRBV24-1; j_gene: TRBJ2-2; d_gene: TRBD1; abundance: medium-sized; CDR3nt: TGTGCCACCTGTAGGACAGGGGGTACCGGGGAGCTGTTTTTT; CDR3aa: CATCRTGGTGELFF
v_gene: TRBV18; j_gene: TRBJ2-3; d_gene: -; abundance: medium-sized; CDR3nt: TGTGCCAGCTCACCATTGACAGACACAGATACGCAGTATTTT; CDR3aa: CASSPLTDTDTQYF